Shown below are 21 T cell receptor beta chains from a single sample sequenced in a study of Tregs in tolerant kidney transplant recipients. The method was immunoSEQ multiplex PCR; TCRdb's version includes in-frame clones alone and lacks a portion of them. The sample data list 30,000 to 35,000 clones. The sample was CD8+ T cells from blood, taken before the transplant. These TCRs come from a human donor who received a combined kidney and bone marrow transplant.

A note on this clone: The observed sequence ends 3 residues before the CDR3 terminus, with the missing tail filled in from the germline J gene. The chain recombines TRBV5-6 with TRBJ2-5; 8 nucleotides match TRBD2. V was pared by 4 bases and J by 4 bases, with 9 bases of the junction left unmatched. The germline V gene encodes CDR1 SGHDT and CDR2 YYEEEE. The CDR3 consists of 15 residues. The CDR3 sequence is CASSNLRGGRETQYF. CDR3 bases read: TGTGCCAGCAGCAACCTACGGGGGGGCAGAGAGACC.

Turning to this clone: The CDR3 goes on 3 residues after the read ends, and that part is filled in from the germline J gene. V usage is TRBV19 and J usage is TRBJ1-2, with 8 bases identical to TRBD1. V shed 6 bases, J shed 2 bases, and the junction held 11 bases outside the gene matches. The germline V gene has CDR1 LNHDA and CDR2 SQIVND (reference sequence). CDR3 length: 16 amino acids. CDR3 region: CASSPFGTGMNYGYTF. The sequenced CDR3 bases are TGTGCCAGTAGCCCTTTCGGGACAGGAATGAACTATGGC.

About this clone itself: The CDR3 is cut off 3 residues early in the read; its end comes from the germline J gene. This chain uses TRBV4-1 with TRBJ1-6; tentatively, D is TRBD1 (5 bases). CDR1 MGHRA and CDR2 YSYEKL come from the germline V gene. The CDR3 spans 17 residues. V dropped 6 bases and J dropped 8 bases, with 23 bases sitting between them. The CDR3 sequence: CASRALPREGKDSPLHF. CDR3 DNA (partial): TGCGCCAGCAGAGCACTACCCAGGGAGGGTAAGGATTCACCC.

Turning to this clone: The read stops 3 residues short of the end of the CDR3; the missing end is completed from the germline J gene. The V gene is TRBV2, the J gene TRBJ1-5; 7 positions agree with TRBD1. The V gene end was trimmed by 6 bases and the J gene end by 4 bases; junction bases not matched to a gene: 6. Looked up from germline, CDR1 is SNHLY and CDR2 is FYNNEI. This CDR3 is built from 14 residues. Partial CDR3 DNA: TGTGCCAGCAGACCGGGACAGCTAAATCAGCCC. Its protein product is CASRPGQLNQP. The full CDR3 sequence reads CASRPGQLNQPQHF.

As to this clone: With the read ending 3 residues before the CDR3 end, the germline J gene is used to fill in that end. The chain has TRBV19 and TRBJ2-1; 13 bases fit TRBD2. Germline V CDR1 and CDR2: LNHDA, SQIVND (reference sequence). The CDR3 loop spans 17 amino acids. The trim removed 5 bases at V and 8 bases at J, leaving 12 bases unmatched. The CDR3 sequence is CASSAQLAGGLWDEQFF. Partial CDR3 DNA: TGTGCCAGTAGTGCCCAACTAGCGGGGGGGCTGTGGGATGAG.

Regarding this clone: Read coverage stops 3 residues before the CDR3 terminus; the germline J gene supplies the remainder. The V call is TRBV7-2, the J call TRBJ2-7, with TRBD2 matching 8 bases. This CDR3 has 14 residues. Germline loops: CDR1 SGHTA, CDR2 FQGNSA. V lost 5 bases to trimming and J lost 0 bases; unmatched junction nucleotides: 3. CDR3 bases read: TGTGCCAGCAGCCCGGGAGGGGCCTCCTACGAG. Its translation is CASSPGGASYE. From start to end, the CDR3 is CASSPGGASYEQYF.

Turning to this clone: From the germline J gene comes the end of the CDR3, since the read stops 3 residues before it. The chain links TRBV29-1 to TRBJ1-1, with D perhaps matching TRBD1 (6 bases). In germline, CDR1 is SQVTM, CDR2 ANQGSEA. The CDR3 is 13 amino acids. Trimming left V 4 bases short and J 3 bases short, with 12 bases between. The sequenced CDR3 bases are TGCAGCGTTGCGGGGGGCGATTACACTGAA. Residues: CSVAGGDYTE. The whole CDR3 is CSVAGGDYTEAFF.

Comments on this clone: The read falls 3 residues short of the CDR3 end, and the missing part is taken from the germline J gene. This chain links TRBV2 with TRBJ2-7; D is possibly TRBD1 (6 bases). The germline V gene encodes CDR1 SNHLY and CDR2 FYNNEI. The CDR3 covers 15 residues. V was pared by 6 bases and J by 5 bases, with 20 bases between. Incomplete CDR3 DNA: TGTGCCAGCAGCGCCACCCCCGGGACAACAGACGAG. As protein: CASSATPGTTDE. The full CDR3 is CASSATPGTTDEQYF.

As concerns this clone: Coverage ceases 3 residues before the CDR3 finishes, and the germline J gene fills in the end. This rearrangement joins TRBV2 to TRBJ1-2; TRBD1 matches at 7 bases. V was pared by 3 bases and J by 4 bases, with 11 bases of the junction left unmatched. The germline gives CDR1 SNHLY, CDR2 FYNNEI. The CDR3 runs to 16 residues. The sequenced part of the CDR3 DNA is TGTGCCAGCAGTGAGATCGCTCTCGGGACAGCCTATGGC. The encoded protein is CASSEIALGTAYG. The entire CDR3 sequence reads CASSEIALGTAYGYTF.

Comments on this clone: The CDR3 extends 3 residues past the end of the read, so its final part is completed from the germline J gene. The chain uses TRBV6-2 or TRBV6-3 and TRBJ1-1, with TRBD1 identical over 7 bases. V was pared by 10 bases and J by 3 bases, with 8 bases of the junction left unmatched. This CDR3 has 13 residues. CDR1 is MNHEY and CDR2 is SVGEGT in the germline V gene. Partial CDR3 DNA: TGTGCCATCAACAGGGGACCCTACACTGAA. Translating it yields CAINRGPYTE. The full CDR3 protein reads CAINRGPYTEAFF.

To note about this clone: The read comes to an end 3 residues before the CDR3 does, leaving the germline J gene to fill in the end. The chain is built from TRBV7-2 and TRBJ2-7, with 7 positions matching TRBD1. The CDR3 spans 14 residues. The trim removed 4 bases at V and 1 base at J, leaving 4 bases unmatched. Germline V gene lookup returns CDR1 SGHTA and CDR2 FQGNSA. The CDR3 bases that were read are TGTGCCAGCAGCTGGGGACAGCAGTCCTACGAG. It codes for CASSWGQQSYE. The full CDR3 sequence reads CASSWGQQSYEQYF.

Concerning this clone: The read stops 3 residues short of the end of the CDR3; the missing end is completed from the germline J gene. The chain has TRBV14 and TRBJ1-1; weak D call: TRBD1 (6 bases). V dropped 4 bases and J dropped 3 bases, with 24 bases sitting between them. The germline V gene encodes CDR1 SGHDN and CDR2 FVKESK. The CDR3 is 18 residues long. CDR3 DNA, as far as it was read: TGTGCCAGCAGCCCATTGGGTTTGACAGGCAGTTTGGACACTGAA. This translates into CASSPLGLTGSLDTE. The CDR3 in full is CASSPLGLTGSLDTEAFF.

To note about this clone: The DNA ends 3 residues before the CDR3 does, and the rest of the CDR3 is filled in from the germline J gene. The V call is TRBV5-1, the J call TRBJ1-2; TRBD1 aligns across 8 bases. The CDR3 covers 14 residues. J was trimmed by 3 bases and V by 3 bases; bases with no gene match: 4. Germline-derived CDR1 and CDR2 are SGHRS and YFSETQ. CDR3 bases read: TGCGCCAGCAGCTCAACGACAGGGGACTATGGC. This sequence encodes CASSSTTGDYG. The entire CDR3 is CASSSTTGDYGYTF.

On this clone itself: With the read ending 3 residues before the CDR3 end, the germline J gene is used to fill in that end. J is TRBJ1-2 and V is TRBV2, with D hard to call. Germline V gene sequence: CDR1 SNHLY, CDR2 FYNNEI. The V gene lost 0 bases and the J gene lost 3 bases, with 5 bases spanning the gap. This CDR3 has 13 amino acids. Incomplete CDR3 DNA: TGTGCCAGCAGTGAAGCGGGCCACTATGGC. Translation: CASSEAGHYG. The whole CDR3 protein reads CASSEAGHYGYTF.

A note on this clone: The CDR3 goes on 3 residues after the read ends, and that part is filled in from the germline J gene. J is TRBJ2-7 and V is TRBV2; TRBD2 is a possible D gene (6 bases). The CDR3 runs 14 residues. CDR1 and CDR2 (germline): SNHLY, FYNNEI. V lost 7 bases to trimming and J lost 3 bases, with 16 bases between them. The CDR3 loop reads CASTGGGAVYEQYF. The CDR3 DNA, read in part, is TGTGCCAGCACCGGCGGAGGGGCGGTCTACGAG. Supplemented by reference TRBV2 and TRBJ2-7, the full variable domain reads EPEVTQTPSHQVTQMGQEVILRCVPISNHLYFYWYRQILGQKVEFLVSFYNNEISEKSEIFDDQFSVERPDGSNFTLKIRSTKLEDSAMYFCASTGGGAVYEQYFGPGTRLTVT.

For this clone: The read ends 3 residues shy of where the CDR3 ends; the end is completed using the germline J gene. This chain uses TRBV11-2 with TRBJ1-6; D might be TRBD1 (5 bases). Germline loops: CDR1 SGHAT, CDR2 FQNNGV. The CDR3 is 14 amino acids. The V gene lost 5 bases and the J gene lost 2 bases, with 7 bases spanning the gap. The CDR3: CASSQGPYNSPLHF. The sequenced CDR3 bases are TGTGCCAGCAGCCAGGGCCCCTATAATTCACCC. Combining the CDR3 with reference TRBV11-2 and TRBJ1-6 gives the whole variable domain EAGVAQSPRYKIIEKRQSVAFWCNPISGHATLYWYQQILGQGPKLLIQFQNNGVVDDSQLPKDRFSAERLKGVDSTLKIQPAKLEDSAVYLCASSQGPYNSPLHFGNGTRLTVT.

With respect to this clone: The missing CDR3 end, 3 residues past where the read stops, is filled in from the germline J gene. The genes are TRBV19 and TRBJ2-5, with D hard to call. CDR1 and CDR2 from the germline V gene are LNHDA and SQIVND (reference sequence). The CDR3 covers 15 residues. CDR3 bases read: TGTGCCAGTAGCCCCTTGGCCTCATCCGCTTCAACC. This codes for CASSPLASSAST. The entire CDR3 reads CASSPLASSASTQYF.

This CDR3 reads CASSWSLQSNQPQHF. The part of the CDR3 DNA that was read is TGTGCCAGTAGTTGGTCACTGCAATCCAATCAGCCC. The rearrangement links TRBV19 to TRBJ1-5; D gene unclear. The read is 3 residues too short to cover the CDR3 end, so that end is filled in from the germline J gene. In germline, CDR1 is LNHDA, CDR2 SQIVND (reference sequence). The CDR3 consists of 15 residues. The V end lost 5 bases, the J end lost 3 bases, and 14 bases lay between the germline ends.

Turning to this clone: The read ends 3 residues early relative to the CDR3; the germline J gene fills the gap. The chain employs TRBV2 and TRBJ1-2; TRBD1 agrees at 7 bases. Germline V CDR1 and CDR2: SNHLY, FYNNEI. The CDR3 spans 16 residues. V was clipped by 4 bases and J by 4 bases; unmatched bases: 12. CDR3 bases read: TGTGCCAGCAGTGGTGGTTTAGGGGACAGCATCTATGGC. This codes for CASSGGLGDSIYG. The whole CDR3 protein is CASSGGLGDSIYGYTF.

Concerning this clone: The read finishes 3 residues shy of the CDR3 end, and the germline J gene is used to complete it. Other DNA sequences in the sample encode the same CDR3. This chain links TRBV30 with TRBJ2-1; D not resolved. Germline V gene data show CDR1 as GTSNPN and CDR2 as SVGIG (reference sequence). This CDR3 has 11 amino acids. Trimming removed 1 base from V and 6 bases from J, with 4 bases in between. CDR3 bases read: TGTGCCTGGAGTGCGGGCAATGAG. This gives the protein CAWSAGNE. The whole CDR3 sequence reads CAWSAGNEQFF.

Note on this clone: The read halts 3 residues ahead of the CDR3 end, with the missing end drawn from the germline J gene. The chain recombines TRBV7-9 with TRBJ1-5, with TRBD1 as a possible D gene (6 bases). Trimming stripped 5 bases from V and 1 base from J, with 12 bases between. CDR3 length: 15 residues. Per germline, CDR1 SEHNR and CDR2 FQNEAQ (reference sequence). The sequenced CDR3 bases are TGTGCCAGCAGCATCGGGACACAGAGCAATCAGCCC. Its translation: CASSIGTQSNQP. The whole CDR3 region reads CASSIGTQSNQPQHF.